The clone carrying this TCR beta chain has a single count. The antigen remains undetermined. This entry comes from a study of cytomegalovirus exposure and HLA in healthy donors. Study-wide context: An analysis done earlier identified almost 120 million unique TCR beta sequences from 190 million or so T cells.

PCR amplification relied on 60 Vbeta primers (plus 13 Jbeta primers). Per the original data handling: A follow-up analysis tallied 70 million to 80 million unique TCR beta chains, 9 million to 11 million shared. Profiling relied on immunoSEQ multiplex PCR, and the TCRdb table lists in-frame clones only, not all of them. V, J and clone size reflect that table, while D and trimming were determined from the DNA. The sample holds some 170,000 clones, 60% to 80% seen once. The CDR3 totals 15 residues. V shed 4 bases, J shed 4 bases, and the junction held 8 bases outside the gene matches. The germline V gene encodes CDR1 SGDLS and CDR2 YYNGEE. Overall study results and limits: Several of the most significant clusters appeared linked to common viral pathogens, based on a later analysis. Altogether, about 160 TCR beta chains were recorded as cytomegalovirus-associated.

V usage is TRBV9 and J usage is TRBJ2-7; TRBD2 matches at 10 bases. Sequences were obtained from PBMCs. This TCR came from a man between 18 and 35 years old in good health and CMV-seropositive. The CDR3 region is CASSPSGRAGYEQYF. Written as DNA, the CDR3 is TGTGCCAGCAGCCCGAGCGGGAGGGCCGGGTACGAGCAGTACTTC.